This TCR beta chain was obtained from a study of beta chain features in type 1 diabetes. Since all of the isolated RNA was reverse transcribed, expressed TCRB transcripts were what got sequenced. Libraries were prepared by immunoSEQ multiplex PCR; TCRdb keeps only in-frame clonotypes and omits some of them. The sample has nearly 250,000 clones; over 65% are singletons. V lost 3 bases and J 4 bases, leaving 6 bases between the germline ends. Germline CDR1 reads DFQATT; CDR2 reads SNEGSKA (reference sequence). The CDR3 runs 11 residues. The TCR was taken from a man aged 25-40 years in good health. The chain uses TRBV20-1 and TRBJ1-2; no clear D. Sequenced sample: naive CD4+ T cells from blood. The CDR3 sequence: CSASRGYGYTF. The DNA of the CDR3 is TGCAGTGCTAGCCGCGGCTATGGCTACACCTTC.